One and the same sample provided the 5 T cell receptor beta chains below, sequenced in a study of cytomegalovirus exposure and HLA in healthy donors (dated by TCRdb to the late 2010s). Receptor libraries were prepared by the immunoSEQ multiplex PCR assay. Not all clones reach the TCRdb copy of this immuneACCESS table, which keeps in-frame sequences only. Checked studies attribute under half of the gap to unresolved V genes and leave the rest unexplained. The sample records more than 150,000 clones, 80% to 85% of which are singletons. Of the sample, 2.5% to 3% is held by the ten largest clones. Sequencing used PBMCs. The receptors originated from a woman aged 18-29 years in good health and CMV-seropositive.

This chain uses TRBV5-5 with TRBJ1-5; possible D gene TRBD1, 6 bases. Trimming left V 4 bases short and J 0 bases short, with 11 bases between. Germline CDR1 SGHKS, CDR2 YYEKEE (reference sequence). This CDR3 contains 15 residues. The CDR3 coding sequence is TGTGCCAGCAGCCCTGGGACACTTAGCAATCAGCCCCAGCATTTT. Encoded protein: CASSPGTLSNQPQHF.

V gene TRBV13 combines with J gene TRBJ1-2, with a weak D call TRBD1 (5 bases). V lost 8 bases to trimming and J lost 6 bases, with 10 bases between them. This CDR3 is 11 amino acids long. Germline values: CDR1 PRHDT, CDR2 FYEKMQ (reference sequence). Here the CDR3 DNA reads TGTGCCAGCCGTGACAGAAATGGCTACACCTTC. This translates into CASRDRNGYTF.

The chain has TRBV6-5 and TRBJ2-2, with no clear D. Trimming removed 7 bases from V and 1 base from J, with 4 bases in between. This CDR3 is built from 12 residues. Germline values: CDR1 MNHEY, CDR2 SVGAGI. The CDR3 is CASTRNTGELFF. For the CDR3, the DNA is TGTGCCAGCACCCGGAACACCGGGGAGCTGTTTTTT.

The V and J genes are TRBV7-2 and TRBJ1-2, with no clear D. There are 16 residues in the CDR3. Germline loops: CDR1 SGHTA, CDR2 FQGNSA. Trimming removed 1 base from V and 4 bases from J, with 16 bases in between. This chain's CDR3 is CASSLGDTRVGYGYTF. CDR3 bases: TGTGCCAGCAGCTTAGGAGATACGAGGGTGGGCTATGGCTACACCTTC.

The V gene is TRBV18, the J gene TRBJ2-7, with D maybe TRBD1 (5 bases). The CDR3 totals 14 residues. Trimming left V 1 base short and J 1 base short, with 8 bases between. The germline gives CDR1 KGHSH, CDR2 LQKENI. The CDR3 nucleotides read TGTGCCAGCTCACCACGGCAGGGATCCTACGAGCAGTACTTC. Translating it yields CASSPRQGSYEQYF.